Listed below are T cell receptor beta chains from one sample, sequenced in a study of T cell changes during pregnancy in multiple sclerosis. Here immunoSEQ multiplex PCR was the method, and the copy in TCRdb shows in-frame clones only, minus some. The table has 93,000 or so clones, under 95% seen once. This specimen was peripheral blood, taken before pregnancy. These receptors were collected from a female donor with multiple sclerosis, enrolled in a pregnancy study. The CDR3 runs from the conserved cysteine through the conserved F or W. Fields, in order: J gene, V gene, D gene, clone size, CDR3 DNA, CDR3 protein. D genes are given only for firm matches. Rows give clone size only sometimes, using once, few, many, or a class for an expanded clone.

TRBJ1-5 TRBV19 - - TGTGCCAGTAGTATAGCAACAAGGGGGTATAGTCAGCCCCAGCATTTT CASSIATRGYSQPQHF
TRBJ1-1 TRBV2 - - TGTGCCAGCAGGGGGATGACCCAGGGGCGGACTGAAGCTTTCTTT CASRGMTQGRTEAFF
TRBJ1-1 TRBV5-1 TRBD1 - TGCGCCAGCAGCCCGGGACAGATCAACACTGAAGCTTTCTTT CASSPGQINTEAFF
TRBJ2-1 TRBV9 - - TGTGCCAGCAGCGTAGATAGCCCGGGGGGCGGTTACAATGAGCAGTTCTTC CASSVDSPGGGYNEQFF
TRBJ2-3 TRBV6-5 TRBD2 - TGTGCCAGCAGTTATACCGGGGGGGCCACAGATACGCAGTATTTT CASSYTGGATDTQYF
TRBJ2-3 TRBV5-1 - - TGCGCCAGCAGCGTGGGGGAGCCCACAGATACGCAGTATTTT CASSVGEPTDTQYF
TRBJ2-7 TRBV7-3 TRBD2 - TGTGCCAGCAGCCCTACTGGGGGTAGCGGGAGCTACGAGCAGTACTTC CASSPTGGSGSYEQYF
TRBJ2-3 TRBV6-5 TRBD2 - TGTGCCAGCAGGAGGGGACTAGCGAACCCAGATACGCAGTATTTT CASRRGLANPDTQYF
TRBJ2-7 TRBV7-6 - - TGTGCCAGCAGCTCCCCCCCCAGCGGACTCTTTTCCTACGAGCAGTACTTC CASSSPPSGLFSYEQYF
TRBJ2-1 TRBV7-8 TRBD2 - TGTGCCAGCAGCTACTTAGCGGGGGGCTTGGATGAGCAGTTCTTC CASSYLAGGLDEQFF
TRBJ2-7 TRBV5-1 TRBD1 - TGCGCCAGCAGCCCTCAGGGACAGGGAGCGGGCGAGCAGTACTTC CASSPQGQGAGEQYF
TRBJ2-1 TRBV28 TRBD2 - TGTGCCAGCAGTTTGACTAGCGGGTACAATGAGCAGTTCTTC CASSLTSGYNEQFF
TRBJ1-1 TRBV29-1 - - TGCAGCGTTGAACGACAGCGGGGGACTGAAGCTTTCTTT CSVERQRGTEAFF
TRBJ1-1 TRBV27 - - TGTGCCAGCACCCCTCTACAGACTAAGAACACTGAAGCTTTCTTT CASTPLQTKNTEAFF
TRBJ2-1 TRBV6-4 - - TGTGCCAGCAGTATTAGCAGCGAGTACAATGAGCAGTTCTTC CASSISSEYNEQFF
TRBJ1-2 TRBV28 - - TGTGCCAGCAGTTTCGGTTATAACTATGGCTACACCTTC CASSFGYNYGYTF
TRBJ2-3 TRBV19 TRBD1 once TGTGCCAGTAGTATATTAGGACAGGGAGAAAATACGCAGTATTTT CASSILGQGENTQYF
TRBJ2-7 TRBV29-1 TRBD2 - TGCAGCGTTGACCGATTTGGGTTAGCGGGAGCGGGAGAGCAGTACTTC CSVDRFGLAGAGEQYF
TRBJ2-2 TRBV19 TRBD2 - TGTGCCAGTAGTCCGGGACTAGCGGCAAAAAAAGCGGGGCTGTTTTTT CASSPGLAAKKAGLFF
TRBJ2-2 TRBV7-3 - - TGTGCCAGCAGCCCTCGACCGAGGTTCGCCGGGGAGCTGTTTTTT CASSPRPRFAGELFF
TRBJ1-5 TRBV18 TRBD1 - TGTGCCAGCTCACCAAGCAGGGGGAATCAGCCCCAGCATTTT CASSPSRGNQPQHF
TRBJ1-4 TRBV15 - - TGTGCCACCAGCACCGCGGATGAAAAACTGTTTTTT CATSTADEKLFF
TRBJ2-5 TRBV9 - - TGTGCCAGCAGCGCCAGGATTAAAGAGACCCAGTACTTC CASSARIKETQYF
TRBJ1-2 TRBV4-1 TRBD1 - TGCGCCAGCAGCCGCATACAGGGGGGAAATGCTAACTATGGCTACACCTTC CASSRIQGGNANYGYTF
TRBJ2-2 TRBV11-3 - - TGTGCCAGCAGCTTAGAAGGGGGAAGAAACACCGGGGAGCTGTTTTTT CASSLEGGRNTGELFF
TRBJ2-7 TRBV6-1 - - TGTGCCAGCAGTGAAAACACCCCCTACGAGCAGTACTTC CASSENTPYEQYF
TRBJ1-2 TRBV29-1 - - TGCAGCGTTGTCCGGAGGGAGTATGGCTACACCTTC CSVVRREYGYTF